The 27 T cell receptor beta chains below come from one sample, sequenced in a study of blood T cell repertoires in COVID-19. The table came from immunoSEQ multiplex PCR; TCRdb's copy has only in-frame clones and leaves some out. This table has 150,000 to 160,000 clones, about 83% appearing once. Source material: peripheral blood. The receptors shown here come from a woman between 55 and 75 years old with COVID-19, enrolled during active disease.

This clone occurred once. The V and J genes are TRBV19 and TRBJ2-1; 8 bases map to TRBD2. Trimming at V came to 7 bases and at J to 5 bases, leaving 16 bases not matched to a gene. This CDR3 contains 17 residues. From germline, CDR1 is LNHDA and CDR2 SQIVND (reference sequence). CDR3 sequence reads: CASTPDWAGGVNNEQFF. As DNA, the CDR3 is TGTGCCAGTACCCCCGACTGGGCGGGAGGAGTAAACAATGAGCAGTTCTTC.

This clone came up a few times. The rearrangement links TRBV4-1 to TRBJ2-2, with TRBD2 identical over 14 bases. V lost 0 bases to trimming and J lost 13 bases; unmatched junction nucleotides: 10. CDR1 and CDR2 (germline): MGHRA, YSYEKL. The CDR3 sequence is 17 residues long. For the CDR3, the DNA is TGCGCCAGCAGCCAAGAAGGGACTAGCGGGAGTCGGAAGGGGCTGTTTTTT. Protein sequence: CASSQEGTSGSRKGLFF.

The chain links TRBV6-2 or TRBV6-3 to TRBJ1-5; D may be TRBD1 (6 bases). The CDR3 has 15 amino acids. The germline V and J ends were trimmed by 6 bases and 1 base, with 13 bases remaining between them. Germline-derived CDR1 and CDR2 are MNHEY and SVGEGT. Written as DNA, the CDR3 is TGTGCCAGCAGCTCCGCAAGGGGGAGCAATCAGCCCCAGCATTTT. This gives the protein CASSSARGSNQPQHF.

Concerning this clone: Other DNA sequences in the sample encode the same CDR3. V usage is TRBV9 and J usage is TRBJ1-2; D is perhaps TRBD1 (6 bases). This CDR3 comprises 13 residues. V was cut by 3 bases and J by 2 bases, with 8 bases left in between. Germline V gives CDR1 SGDLS, CDR2 YYNGEE. This CDR3 reads CASSAQGNYGYTF. CDR3 DNA: TGTGCCAGCAGCGCACAGGGAAACTATGGCTACACCTTC.

The rearrangement links TRBV6-5 to TRBJ1-5, with TRBD1 matching over 9 bases. The germline gives CDR1 MNHEY, CDR2 SVGAGI. This CDR3 is 15 amino acids long. Trimming at V came to 6 bases and at J to 7 bases, leaving 10 bases not matched to a gene. This CDR3 is CASSKEGTGRQPQHF. Here the CDR3 DNA reads TGTGCCAGCAGCAAGGAGGGGACAGGGCGACAGCCCCAGCATTTT.

The chain combines TRBV5-1 with TRBJ2-1; maybe TRBD2 (6 bases). There are 16 residues in the CDR3. Trimming cost V 4 bases and J 1 base, with 15 bases left between them. Germline V gene lookup returns CDR1 SGHRS and CDR2 YFSETQ. The CDR3 here is CASSQAPSGSYNEQFF. The CDR3 DNA sequence: TGCGCCAGCAGCCAAGCCCCGAGCGGGTCCTACAATGAGCAGTTCTTC.

V usage is TRBV7-3 and J usage is TRBJ2-2, with 9 bases fitting TRBD1. Germline V gives CDR1 SGHTA, CDR2 FQGTGA. The ends lost 5 bases at V and 5 bases at J; junction bases unmatched: 6. The CDR3 contains 15 residues. CDR3 bases: TGTGCCAGCAGCCAGACAGGGGGATGGACCGGGGAGCTGTTTTTT. The encoded protein is CASSQTGGWTGELFF.

This clone was found once. The chain recombines TRBV30 with TRBJ1-6; D is ambiguous. This CDR3 contains 16 residues. Germline V lookup: CDR1 GTSNPN, CDR2 SVGIG (reference sequence). V was pared by 1 base and J by 4 bases, with 14 bases between. DNA for the CDR3: TGTGCCTGGAGTGCTTCAGGTCAGATTTATAATTCACCCCTCCACTTT. Its translation: CAWSASGQIYNSPLHF.

On this clone: The sample carries other DNA sequences with the same CDR3. This rearrangement joins TRBV5-4 to TRBJ2-1; TRBD2 aligns across 8 bases. The CDR3 spans 15 residues. V lost 2 bases and J lost 5; bases outside the gene matches: 6. CDR1 and CDR2 from the germline V gene are SGHNT and YYREEE (reference sequence). CDR3 coding DNA: TGTGCCAGCAGCTTCTTAACTAGCGGTAACAATGAGCAGTTCTTC. Translation gives CASSFLTSGNNEQFF.

V gene TRBV7-3 combines with J gene TRBJ2-2, with unresolved D. CDR3 length equals 14 residues. CDR1 and CDR2 (germline): SGHTA, FQGTGA. Trimming took 4 bases from V and 4 from J, leaving 10 bases between them. CDR3: CASSSATLTGELFF. The CDR3 DNA reads TGTGCCAGCAGCTCTGCGACTCTCACCGGGGAGCTGTTTTTT.

The V gene is TRBV12-3 or TRBV12-4, the J gene TRBJ1-1, with D unclear. V was shortened by 7 bases and J by 4 bases, with 10 bases between the two germline ends. This CDR3 comprises 12 residues. The CDR3 nucleotides read TGTGCCAGCAAACCTGGGCCCACTGAAGCTTTCTTT. This gives the protein CASKPGPTEAFF.

The CDR3 DNA sequence: TGTGCCAGCTCAGCTAACAGGGAGAACACTGAAGCTTTCTTT. Residues: CASSANRENTEAFF. The rearrangement uses TRBV18 and TRBJ1-1, with a tentative D call TRBD1 (6 bases). V was pared by 5 bases and J by 1 base, with 11 bases between. Germline loops: CDR1 KGHSH, CDR2 LQKENI. The CDR3 runs 14 residues.

The rearrangement uses TRBV27 and TRBJ2-3, with D unresolved. V was shortened by 2 bases and J by 1 base, with 7 bases between the two germline ends. There are 14 residues in the CDR3. In germline, CDR1 is MNHEY, CDR2 SMNVEV (reference sequence). DNA of the CDR3: TGTGCCAGCAGTTTAGTTATTGGCACAGATACGCAGTATTTT. Translating gives CASSLVIGTDTQYF.

The chain couples TRBV6-1 to TRBJ1-1, with D unclear. The CDR3 runs to 14 residues. V was trimmed by 3 bases and J by 1 base, leaving 9 bases between them. Looked up from germline, CDR1 is MNHNS and CDR2 is SASEGT. The CDR3 sequence: CASSERNRNTEAFF. In nucleotides, the CDR3 is TGTGCCAGCAGTGAGAGAAACAGGAACACTGAAGCTTTCTTT.

With respect to this clone: At the DNA level, this CDR3 is encoded by other sequences in the same sample as well. V gene TRBV19 combines with J gene TRBJ1-6; 7 nucleotides agree with TRBD1. Unmatched junction bases numbered 11, after V lost 5 bases and J lost 10 bases. The CDR3 is 15 residues long. In germline, CDR1 is LNHDA, CDR2 SQIVND (reference sequence). CDR3 residues: CASSSRTGGRSPLHF. DNA of the CDR3: TGTGCCAGTAGTTCCCGGACAGGCGGAAGGTCACCCCTCCACTTT.

The chain is built from TRBV12-3 or TRBV12-4 and TRBJ1-5; D not certain. This CDR3 region has 12 residues. Trimming shortened V by 2 bases and J by 12 bases, and 11 bases separated the two germline ends. Written as DNA, the CDR3 is TGTGCCAGCAGTTTATCACGTGGTAGCCAGCATTTT. Its translation is CASSLSRGSQHF.

The chain is built from TRBV3-1 (or the pseudogene TRBV3-2) and TRBJ1-5; maybe TRBD1 (5 bases). V was shortened by 3 bases and J by 7 bases, with 13 bases between the two germline ends. Germline V CDR1 and CDR2: LGHDT, YNNKEL (reference sequence). The CDR3 spans 14 residues. CDR3 bases: TGTGCCAGCAGCCAGGGCAGGGTGGGCCAGCCCCAGCATTTT. Translated, it gives CASSQGRVGQPQHF.

The genes are TRBV3-1 (or the pseudogene TRBV3-2) and TRBJ2-1, with D possibly being TRBD1 (5 bases). The ends were cut back, 2 bases at V and 9 bases at J, with 5 bases in the middle. The CDR3 runs to 11 residues. Germline V lookup: CDR1 LGHDT, CDR2 YNNKEL (reference sequence). This CDR3 is CASSQRGEQFF. CDR3 nucleotide sequence: TGTGCCAGCAGCCAAAGGGGTGAGCAGTTCTTC.

This clone turned up a few times. The J gene is TRBJ1-6, the V gene TRBV27; tentatively, D is TRBD1 (5 bases). Trimming took off 4 bases at V and 10 bases at J, with 20 bases between the two ends. CDR1 is MNHEY and CDR2 is SMNVEV in the germline V gene (reference sequence). The CDR3 has 16 residues. The CDR3 reads CASSSPTEKRWSPLHF. As DNA, the CDR3 is TGTGCCAGCAGTTCCCCGACAGAAAAAAGGTGGTCACCCCTCCACTTT.

The chain links TRBV27 to TRBJ1-2, with 7 bases identical to TRBD1. This CDR3 contains 15 residues. V shed 8 bases and J 7 bases; nucleotides not matched to a gene: 16. CDR1 is MNHEY, CDR2 SMNVEV, per germline (reference sequence). DNA of the CDR3: TGTGCCAGCGGATGGGGGGCAGGGGGTGCCGCTGGCTACACCTTC. Protein product: CASGWGAGGAAGYTF.

This rearrangement joins TRBV6-5 to TRBJ1-3; 7 nucleotides agree with TRBD1. Unmatched junction bases numbered 8, after V lost 8 bases and J lost 4 bases. The CDR3 totals 14 residues. Germline CDR1 MNHEY, CDR2 SVGAGI. CDR3 protein: CASERGHIGNTIYF. DNA for the CDR3: TGTGCCAGCGAGAGGGGGCACATCGGAAACACCATATATTTT.

The chain joins TRBV24-1 to TRBJ1-2; the D is unclear. Germline V lookup: CDR1 KGHDR, CDR2 SFDVKD. The V end lost 2 bases, the J end lost 4 bases, and 10 bases lay between the germline ends. This CDR3 spans 14 amino acids. The CDR3 sequence: CATSDWEEGYGYTF. Here the CDR3 DNA reads TGTGCCACCAGTGATTGGGAGGAGGGCTATGGCTACACCTTC.

This clone occurred once. CDR3 sequence reads: CASRTTPAADSSYNSPLHF. DNA of the CDR3: TGTGCCAGCAGAACTACCCCGGCAGCCGATAGCTCCTATAATTCACCCCTCCACTTT. The V and J genes are TRBV21-1 and TRBJ1-6. TRBV21-1 represents a pseudogene. The CDR3 spans 19 residues.

J is TRBJ1-2 and V is TRBV5-4; D is ambiguous. The CDR3 consists of 13 residues. V lost 1 base to trimming and J lost 3 bases, with 7 bases between them. Germline V gene data show CDR1 as SGHNT and CDR2 as YYREEE (reference sequence). The CDR3 nucleotides are TGTGCCAGCAGCTTGTTACGGGACTATGGCTACACCTTC. Translated, it gives CASSLLRDYGYTF.

The CDR3 loop is CASSGGTEQFF. The CDR3 DNA reads as TGTGCCAGCAGCGGGGGGACTGAGCAGTTCTTC. The chain recombines TRBV7-3 with TRBJ2-1; D is perhaps TRBD2 (6 bases). Germline-derived CDR1 and CDR2 are SGHTA and FQGTGA. V dropped 5 bases and J dropped 9 bases, with 8 bases sitting between them. The CDR3 sequence is 11 residues long.

The J gene is TRBJ1-4, the V gene TRBV5-6, with D maybe TRBD1 (5 bases). The germline CDR1 and CDR2 sequences are SGHDT and YYEEEE. V lost 2 bases, J lost 6 bases, and 11 bases lay in between. This CDR3 has 14 residues. The DNA of the CDR3 is TGTGCCAGCAGCTTCAGGAGGGGAGATGAAAAACTGTTTTTT. This codes for CASSFRRGDEKLFF.

This rearrangement joins TRBV11-2 to TRBJ1-2; TRBD1 might be the D (6 bases). Germline assignment: CDR1 SGHAT and CDR2 FQNNGV. V gave up 0 bases and J gave up 8 bases, with 16 bases separating them. The CDR3 contains 15 residues. CDR3 protein: CASSLEDRSWEGYTF. CDR3 nucleotides: TGTGCCAGCAGCTTAGAAGACAGGTCTTGGGAGGGCTACACCTTC.